These T cell receptor beta chains were read from a single sample in a study of control samples from healthy donors and cancer patients. Sequencing was performed with immunoSEQ multiplex PCR; in TCRdb, only in-frame clones are kept and a portion is missing. The repertoire includes approximately 100,000 clones, around nine tenths of them detected once, and about 7.8% sits in the top ten. Sequenced material: blood. The source of these receptors is a man aged 25 to 45 in good health. Each CDR3 is given with its conserved first and last residue. The D gene is left open where the match is weak. Size values are once, few and many counts, or a class for expanded clones, and some rows have none.

once | TRBJ2-1 | TRBV9 | TRBD2 | TGTGCCAGCAGCGGGACTAGCGGGGGCTACAATGAGCAGTTCTTC | CASSGTSGGYNEQFF
. | TRBJ1-1 | TRBV18 | . | TGTGCCAGCTCACCTAAAGACCGGGGGGCGAACACTGAAGCTTTCTTT | CASSPKDRGANTEAFF
few | TRBJ2-1 | TRBV11-1 | . | TGTGCCAGCAGCTTGGAGGCGTTCGAGCAGTTCTTC | CASSLEAFEQFF
once | TRBJ2-1 | TRBV20-1 | . | TGCAGTGCTAGTCACGGGTCGGGGGATAACAATGAGCAGTTCTTC | CSASHGSGDNNEQFF
. | TRBJ1-5 | TRBV6-2/TRBV6-3 | . | TGTGCCAGCAGTTACCCATACCGGGACGGGTCCAATCAGCCCCAGCATTTT | CASSYPYRDGSNQPQHF
. | TRBJ2-7 | TRBV18 | . | TGTGCCAGCTCACCTTCCGGGACAAGGAGGACCTACGAGCAGTACTTC | CASSPSGTRRTYEQYF
. | TRBJ1-2 | TRBV7-3 | . | TGTGCCAGCAGCTTATCTTCTGGACAGTCCTATGGCTACACCTTC | CASSLSSGQSYGYTF
. | TRBJ1-2 | TRBV7-2 | TRBD1 | TGTGCCAGCAGCTCGTCGGGGGGACAGAGGACCTATGGCTACACCTTC | CASSSSGGQRTYGYTF
. | TRBJ1-2 | TRBV7-2 | TRBD1 | TGTGCCAGCAGGGGACAGGCTGGGGGCTATGGCTACACCTTC | CASRGQAGGYGYTF
. | TRBJ2-7 | TRBV5-6 | . | TGTGCCAGCAGCTTGACGGGAGATTCCTACGAGCAGTACTTC | CASSLTGDSYEQYF
many | TRBJ2-6 | TRBV10-1 | . | TGCGCCAGCAGTTCGGACGTCAGCTCTGGGGCCAACGTCCTGACTTTC | CASSSDVSSGANVLTF
. | TRBJ1-2 | TRBV13 | . | TGTGCCAGCAGCCGGAAGAGGACCCTGGAAAAAGTCTATGGCTACACCTTC | CASSRKRTLEKVYGYTF
. | TRBJ2-1 | TRBV24-1 | TRBD2 | TGTGCCACCAGTGATTCTGTTAGCGGGTTGGATGAGCAGTTCTTC | CATSDSVSGLDEQFF
. | TRBJ1-1 | TRBV5-6 | . | TGTGCCAGCAGCTTGGATTCCAGACCGGCAAGGGAAACTGAAGCTTTCTTT | CASSLDSRPARETEAFF
. | TRBJ2-5 | TRBV12-3/TRBV12-4 | . | TGTGCCAGCAGCCGACTTGGGGAGACCCAGTACTTC | CASSRLGETQYF
. | TRBJ2-1 | TRBV27 | . | TGTGCCAGCAGGCCTAAGGGGGCGGGGCCGGCATTGTGGCAGTTCTTC | CASRPKGAGPALWQFF
. | TRBJ1-6 | TRBV9 | TRBD1 | TGTGCCAGCAGCCCCGGACAGGGGTGGAATTCACCCCTCCACTTT | CASSPGQGWNSPLHF
. | TRBJ2-1 | TRBV19 | TRBD1 | TGTGCCAGTAGTAGCGGACAGGGGCCTCGTGAAGAGGAGTTCTTC | CASSSGQGPREEEFF
. | TRBJ1-5 | TRBV4-2 | TRBD1 | TGTGCCAGCAGCCAAGGGACAGGGGATAGCAATCAGCCCCAGCATTTT | CASSQGTGDSNQPQHF
. | TRBJ2-3 | TRBV5-4 | . | TGTGCCAGCAGCCCCGGAGGTGTTACGCAGTATTTT | CASSPGGVTQYF
once | TRBJ2-2 | TRBV14 | . | TGTGCCAGCAGCCGGGGAGCCACCGGGGAGCTGTTTTTT | CASSRGATGELFF
. | TRBJ1-2 | TRBV19 | TRBD1 | TGTGCCAGTAGTACCACTTTCGGAGTACAGGGGAACTATGGCTACACCTTC | CASSTTFGVQGNYGYTF
. | TRBJ2-6 | TRBV6-5 | . | TGTGCCAGCAGTTTTAGTCCCCTGTCTGGGGCCAACGTCCTGACTTTC | CASSFSPLSGANVLTF
. | TRBJ2-2 | TRBV9 | . | TGTGCCAGCAGCTCCGGGCAGGGGGGGATCACCGGGGAGCTGTTTTTT | CASSSGQGGITGELFF
. | TRBJ1-2 | TRBV24-1 | TRBD1 | TGTGCCACCAGTGATCCATCGGGACAGAACTATGGCTACACCTTC | CATSDPSGQNYGYTF
. | TRBJ1-2 | TRBV6-1 | . | TGTGCCAGCAGTGAAGTGGGGCAGGGAAGGGGCTACACCTTC | CASSEVGQGRGYTF
. | TRBJ2-7 | TRBV28 | . | TGTGCCAGCAGTGGCCCCGTGGGCCAGGCGTACGAGCAGTACTTC | CASSGPVGQAYEQYF
. | TRBJ1-4 | TRBV24-1 | . | TGTGCCACCAGTGACTCTGGACACGGAGGCAAACTGTTTTTT | CATSDSGHGGKLFF
few | TRBJ2-2 | TRBV5-5 | . | TGTGCCAGCACCCAGGACAGTTCGAACACCGGGGAGCTGTTTTTT | CASTQDSSNTGELFF
. | TRBJ1-3 | TRBV6-1 | . | TGTGCCAGCAGTGAATACTTGGAATGGAGGGGACCTGGAAACACCATATATTTT | CASSEYLEWRGPGNTIYF
. | TRBJ1-1 | TRBV5-1 | . | TGCGCCAGCAGCTTGGTTGGCCAGGAGACTGAAGCTTTCTTT | CASSLVGQETEAFF
. | TRBJ1-2 | TRBV4-1 | . | TGCGCCAGCAGCCAACTCGACAGCGGGGACTATGGCTACACCTTC | CASSQLDSGDYGYTF
. | TRBJ2-1 | TRBV3-1/TRBV3-2 | . | TGTGCGGCCGGGAAGAATGAGCAGTTCTTC | CAAGKNEQFF
. | TRBJ1-6 | TRBV9 | . | TGTGCCAGCAGCGTAGCGTCGATTAATTCACCCCTCCACTTT | CASSVASINSPLHF
. | TRBJ1-4 | TRBV6-5 | . | TGTGCCAGCAGGGGGGCGGCTAATGAAAAACTGTTTTTT | CASRGAANEKLFF
. | TRBJ1-4 | TRBV14 | TRBD1 | TGTGCCAGCAGCCTCTCCGGGACAGGGTATGAAAAACTGTTTTTT | CASSLSGTGYEKLFF
. | TRBJ2-1 | TRBV4-1 | TRBD2 | TGCGCCAGCAGCCAACCGGGACTAGCGGGTAATGAGCAGTTCTTC | CASSQPGLAGNEQFF
. | TRBJ1-2 | TRBV19 | . | TGTGCCAGTACCGGCCTCTATGGCTACACCTTC | CASTGLYGYTF
. | TRBJ1-4 | TRBV7-8 | . | TGTGCCAGCAGCTTAAATGCTGCGACCTTGGGTGAAAAACTGTTTTTT | CASSLNAATLGEKLFF
. | TRBJ1-1 | TRBV6-4 | . | TGTGCCAGCAGTGACTCAGGGCGGAACACTGAAGCTTTCTTT | CASSDSGRNTEAFF
. | TRBJ2-2 | TRBV5-1 | . | TGCGCCAGCAGCTGGGACCCGGTAGGGGGAGGAAACACCGGGGAGCTGTTTTTT | CASSWDPVGGGNTGELFF
few | TRBJ1-1 | TRBV12-3/TRBV12-4 | . | TGTGCCAGCAGTTCCCTGCACCCTGAAGCTTTCTTT | CASSSLHPEAFF
. | TRBJ2-1 | TRBV9 | . | TGTGCCAGCAGCTTGGACAATGAGCAGTTCTTC | CASSLDNEQFF
. | TRBJ2-2 | TRBV5-1 | . | TGCGCCAGCAGCTTGGTCTCGAACACCGGGGAGCTGTTTTTT | CASSLVSNTGELFF